This is a list of T cell receptor beta chains from one sample in a study of CD8 T cells in Susac syndrome. TCRdb reprocessed the immunoSEQ multiplex PCR reads with MiXCR, giving one entry per CDR3 protein. The data contain around 170,000 distinct CDR3 sequences, more than 90% of them singletons. The sample was CD4+ T cells from PBMCs. The receptor set was obtained from a human donor with Susac syndrome. Both conserved end residues are part of each CDR3. The D gene is left open where the match is weak. Size is omitted from some rows. Given values are once, few, many or a class for expanded clones.

>TRBV3-1|TRBJ1-1|TRBD1|.
TGTGCCAGCAGCCAAGGACAGGGTTACACTGAAGCTTTCTTT
CASSQGQGYTEAFF
>TRBV9|TRBJ1-6|.|.
TGTGCCAGCAGCGTTGAGAGCCTTAATTCACCCCTCCACTTT
CASSVESLNSPLHF
>TRBV30|TRBJ1-1|.|.
TGTGCCTGGATGAGGGGTACTGAAGCTTTCTTT
CAWMRGTEAFF
>TRBV6-6|TRBJ2-3|TRBD2|.
TGTGCCAGCCGCTCGGGACTAGCGGTCTACACAGATACGCAGTATTTT
CASRSGLAVYTDTQYF
>TRBV30|TRBJ1-1|.|.
TGTGCCTGGAGTGTTCGGGGGACCAACACTGAAGCTTTCTTT
CAWSVRGTNTEAFF
>TRBV19|TRBJ1-5|.|.
TGTGCCAGTAGTGTACCGATTAGCAATCAGCCCCAGCATTTT
CASSVPISNQPQHF
>TRBV20-1|TRBJ1-5|.|.
TGCAGTGCTAGAGTGTCAGGGACCGGTCAGCCCCAGCATTTT
CSARVSGTGQPQHF
>TRBV12-3/TRBV12-4|TRBJ1-3|TRBD1|.
TGTGCCACCGACAGGGCTGGAAACACCATATATTTT
CATDRAGNTIYF
>TRBV5-1|TRBJ2-1|TRBD2|.
TGCGCCAGCAGCTTTAGCGGGGCTGCCTCCAATGAGCAGTTCTTC
CASSFSGAASNEQFF
>TRBV12-3/TRBV12-4|TRBJ2-7|.|.
TGTGCCAGCAGTTTATATCCAGTTAAATACGAGCAGTACTTC
CASSLYPVKYEQYF
>TRBV30|TRBJ2-1|.|.
TGTGCCTGGAGTCGTTGGGGGGCCTCCTACAATGAGCAGTTCTTC
CAWSRWGASYNEQFF
>TRBV6-6|TRBJ1-1|.|.
TGTGCCAGCAGTTTTCGACAGAACACTGAAGCTTTCTTT
CASSFRQNTEAFF
>TRBV5-4|TRBJ2-1|TRBD2|once
TGTGCCAGCAGCGTCCAGCGGGGGTCTTACAATGAGCAGTTCTTC
CASSVQRGSYNEQFF
>TRBV6-6|TRBJ2-1|TRBD1|.
TGTGCCAGCAGTTACACAGGGACAGATACCTACAATGAGCAGTTCTTC
CASSYTGTDTYNEQFF
>TRBV10-3|TRBJ2-7|TRBD2|.
TGTGCCTTCAGGGAGGGAATCTCCTACGAGCAGTACTTC
CAFREGISYEQYF
>TRBV24-1|TRBJ2-2|.|once
TGTGCCACCAGTGATCCTTTAGCCAACACCGGGGAGCTGTTTTTT
CATSDPLANTGELFF
>TRBV27|TRBJ2-5|TRBD2|.
TGTGCCAGCAGTCGAGGACTAGCCGAGACCCAGTACTTC
CASSRGLAETQYF
>TRBV4-3|TRBJ1-2|TRBD1|.
TGCGCCAGCAGCCAACAGGGGGGGGACTATGGCTACACCTTC
CASSQQGGDYGYTF
>TRBV12-3/TRBV12-4|TRBJ2-4|.|.
TGTGCCAGCAGTTTAGCAGGGTTGGCCAAAAACATTCAGTACTTC
CASSLAGLAKNIQYF
>TRBV5-4|TRBJ2-5|.|.
TGTGCCAGCAGCTTGGGACGGCACTCAGGCAGAGAGACCCAGTACTTC
CASSLGRHSGRETQYF
>TRBV11-2|TRBJ2-5|.|.
TGTGCCAGCAGCCCCGTGGGGACCCAGTACTTC
CASSPVGTQYF
>TRBV20-1|TRBJ2-3|.|.
TGCAGTGCCATACTAGGGGGTACGCAGTATTTT
CSAILGGTQYF
>TRBV3-1|TRBJ2-2|.|.
TGTGCCAGCAGCCAGGACGACAGGGAGCTGTTTTTT
CASSQDDRELFF
>TRBV5-1|TRBJ2-1|TRBD1|.
TGCGCCAGCAGCTTCCGGGACAGTTACAATGAGCAGTTCTTC
CASSFRDSYNEQFF
>TRBV6-1|TRBJ1-5|.|.
TGTGCCAGCAGTGAAGTTGGAGGGGCGCAGGATCAGCCCCAGCATTTT
CASSEVGGAQDQPQHF
>TRBV6-5|TRBJ2-2|.|.
TGTGCCAGCATCGGTCCCGGGGAGCTGTTTTTT
CASIGPGELFF
>TRBV5-1|TRBJ1-1|TRBD1|.
TGCGCCAGCAGCTCTGGACAGGGGATGAACACTGAAGCTTTCTTT
CASSSGQGMNTEAFF
>TRBV7-9|TRBJ2-3|TRBD1|.
TGTGCCAGCAGCCCACCGGGACAGAGATTCACAGATACGCAGTATTTT
CASSPPGQRFTDTQYF
>TRBV5-1|TRBJ2-7|.|.
TGCGCCAGCTCCTTGTCCCTCGCCTACGAGCAGTACTTC
CASSLSLAYEQYF
>TRBV5-1|TRBJ1-1|.|.
TGCGCCAGCAGCTTGGACGGACATGAAGCTTTCTTT
CASSLDGHEAFF
>TRBV18|TRBJ1-1|.|.
TGTGCCAGCTCCCCGGGAATGGGGGGGAACACTGAAGCTTTCTTT
CASSPGMGGNTEAFF
>TRBV20-1|TRBJ1-5|.|.
TGCAGTGCCGAGCAGGCAGGGAGTTTACAGCCCCAGCATTTT
CSAEQAGSLQPQHF
>TRBV20-1|TRBJ2-1|TRBD1|.
TGCAGTGCTCCCCCGGGACAGGTATCGAATGAGCAGTTCTTC
CSAPPGQVSNEQFF
>TRBV12-3/TRBV12-4|TRBJ1-4|.|.
TGTGCCAGCAGTGGGGACCGCGCAGCAACTAATGAAAAACTGTTTTTT
CASSGDRAATNEKLFF
>TRBV2|TRBJ2-7|.|.
TGTGCCAGCAGTGACTCCGTGGAGTACTTC
CASSDSVEYF
>TRBV28|TRBJ2-3|TRBD2|.
TGTGCCAGCAGTTTAGCAGGACTAGCCAGGAGGGCAGATACGCAGTATTTT
CASSLAGLARRADTQYF
>TRBV19|TRBJ1-1|TRBD1|.
TGTGCCAGTAGTATAGCCGGGACAGGGGGCCCGGCTTTCTTT
CASSIAGTGGPAFF
>TRBV18|TRBJ2-3|.|.
TGTGCCAGCTCCAGAACCACAGAGCCAGATACGCAGTATTTT
CASSRTTEPDTQYF
>TRBV20-1|TRBJ1-6|TRBD1|.
TGCAGTGCTAGAGATGCGGGACAGGGAACCCACTCACCCCTCCACTTT
CSARDAGQGTHSPLHF
>TRBV9|TRBJ1-2|.|.
TGTGCCAGCAGCGAGACAGCTAGTGGCTACACCTTC
CASSETASGYTF
>TRBV5-1|TRBJ2-1|TRBD1|once
TGCGCCAGCAGCTCACAGGGGAGCTCCTACAATGAGCAGTTCTTC
CASSSQGSSYNEQFF
>TRBV12-3/TRBV12-4|TRBJ2-6|.|.
TGTGCCAGCAGGCCCCACTCTGGGGCCAACGTCCTGACTTTC
CASRPHSGANVLTF
>TRBV12-3/TRBV12-4|TRBJ2-7|TRBD1|few
TGTGCCAGCAGTCGGACAGGCTACGAGCAGTACTTC
CASSRTGYEQYF
>TRBV20-1|TRBJ2-3|TRBD2|.
TGCAGTGCAACCACTAGCGGGGTGGCGGGGGGACTCACAGATACGCAGTATTTT
CSATTSGVAGGLTDTQYF
>TRBV29-1|TRBJ2-7|TRBD2|.
TGCAGCGTTGGACTAGCGGGGGGTAGGTACGAGCAGTACTTC
CSVGLAGGRYEQYF
>TRBV5-1|TRBJ2-7|TRBD2|.
TGCGCCAGCAGCCTCGGGGCTAGCGGGACCTACGAGCAGTACTTC
CASSLGASGTYEQYF
>TRBV19|TRBJ2-7|.|.
TGTGCCAGTAGTCCGATGGGGGCAGTTTCCGGCGAGCAGTACTTC
CASSPMGAVSGEQYF
>TRBV20-1|TRBJ2-2|.|.
TGCAGTGCCTCTTCGCGGGTCGGGGAGCTGTTTTTT
CSASSRVGELFF
>TRBV2|TRBJ2-3|TRBD2|.
TGTGCCAGCAGTGATGGCGGGGGACGGAATACGCAGTATTTT
CASSDGGGRNTQYF
>TRBV3-1|TRBJ2-7|.|.
TGTGCCAGCAGCCCTGCCGGGGCAGGATTCTACGAGCAGTACTTC
CASSPAGAGFYEQYF
>TRBV14|TRBJ2-1|.|once
TGTGCCAGCAGCCAAGTCAGTGCCCGGCAGTTCTTC
CASSQVSARQFF
>TRBV3-1|TRBJ2-3|.|.
TGTGCCAGCACACAAAGGGCAGGCACAGATACGCAGTATTTT
CASTQRAGTDTQYF
>TRBV20-1|TRBJ2-2|TRBD2|.
TGCAGTGCTAGCCGAGGACTAGCGTGGGCCGGGGAGCTGTTTTTT
CSASRGLAWAGELFF
>TRBV29-1|TRBJ2-5|.|.
TGCAGCGTTGACAGGGGCCAAGAGACCCAGTACTTC
CSVDRGQETQYF
>TRBV30|TRBJ1-5|.|.
TGTGCCTGGAGTTTTGTCAATCAGCCCCAGCATTTT
CAWSFVNQPQHF
>TRBV28|TRBJ1-2|.|.
TGTGCCAGCCAAAGGCCGGGGGCTCGTGGCTACACCTTC
CASQRPGARGYTF
>TRBV4-1|TRBJ1-1|.|.
TGCGCCAGCAGCCAAGCGGGGGCCTTTTCGAACACTGAAGCTTTCTTT
CASSQAGAFSNTEAFF
>TRBV29-1|TRBJ2-3|TRBD2|.
TGCAGCGTTGAAGGCGGGGGGGCAACAGATACGCAGTATTTT
CSVEGGGATDTQYF
>TRBV3-1|TRBJ1-5|.|once
TGTGCCAGCAGCGCGAGGAGCAATCAGCCCCAGCATTTT
CASSARSNQPQHF